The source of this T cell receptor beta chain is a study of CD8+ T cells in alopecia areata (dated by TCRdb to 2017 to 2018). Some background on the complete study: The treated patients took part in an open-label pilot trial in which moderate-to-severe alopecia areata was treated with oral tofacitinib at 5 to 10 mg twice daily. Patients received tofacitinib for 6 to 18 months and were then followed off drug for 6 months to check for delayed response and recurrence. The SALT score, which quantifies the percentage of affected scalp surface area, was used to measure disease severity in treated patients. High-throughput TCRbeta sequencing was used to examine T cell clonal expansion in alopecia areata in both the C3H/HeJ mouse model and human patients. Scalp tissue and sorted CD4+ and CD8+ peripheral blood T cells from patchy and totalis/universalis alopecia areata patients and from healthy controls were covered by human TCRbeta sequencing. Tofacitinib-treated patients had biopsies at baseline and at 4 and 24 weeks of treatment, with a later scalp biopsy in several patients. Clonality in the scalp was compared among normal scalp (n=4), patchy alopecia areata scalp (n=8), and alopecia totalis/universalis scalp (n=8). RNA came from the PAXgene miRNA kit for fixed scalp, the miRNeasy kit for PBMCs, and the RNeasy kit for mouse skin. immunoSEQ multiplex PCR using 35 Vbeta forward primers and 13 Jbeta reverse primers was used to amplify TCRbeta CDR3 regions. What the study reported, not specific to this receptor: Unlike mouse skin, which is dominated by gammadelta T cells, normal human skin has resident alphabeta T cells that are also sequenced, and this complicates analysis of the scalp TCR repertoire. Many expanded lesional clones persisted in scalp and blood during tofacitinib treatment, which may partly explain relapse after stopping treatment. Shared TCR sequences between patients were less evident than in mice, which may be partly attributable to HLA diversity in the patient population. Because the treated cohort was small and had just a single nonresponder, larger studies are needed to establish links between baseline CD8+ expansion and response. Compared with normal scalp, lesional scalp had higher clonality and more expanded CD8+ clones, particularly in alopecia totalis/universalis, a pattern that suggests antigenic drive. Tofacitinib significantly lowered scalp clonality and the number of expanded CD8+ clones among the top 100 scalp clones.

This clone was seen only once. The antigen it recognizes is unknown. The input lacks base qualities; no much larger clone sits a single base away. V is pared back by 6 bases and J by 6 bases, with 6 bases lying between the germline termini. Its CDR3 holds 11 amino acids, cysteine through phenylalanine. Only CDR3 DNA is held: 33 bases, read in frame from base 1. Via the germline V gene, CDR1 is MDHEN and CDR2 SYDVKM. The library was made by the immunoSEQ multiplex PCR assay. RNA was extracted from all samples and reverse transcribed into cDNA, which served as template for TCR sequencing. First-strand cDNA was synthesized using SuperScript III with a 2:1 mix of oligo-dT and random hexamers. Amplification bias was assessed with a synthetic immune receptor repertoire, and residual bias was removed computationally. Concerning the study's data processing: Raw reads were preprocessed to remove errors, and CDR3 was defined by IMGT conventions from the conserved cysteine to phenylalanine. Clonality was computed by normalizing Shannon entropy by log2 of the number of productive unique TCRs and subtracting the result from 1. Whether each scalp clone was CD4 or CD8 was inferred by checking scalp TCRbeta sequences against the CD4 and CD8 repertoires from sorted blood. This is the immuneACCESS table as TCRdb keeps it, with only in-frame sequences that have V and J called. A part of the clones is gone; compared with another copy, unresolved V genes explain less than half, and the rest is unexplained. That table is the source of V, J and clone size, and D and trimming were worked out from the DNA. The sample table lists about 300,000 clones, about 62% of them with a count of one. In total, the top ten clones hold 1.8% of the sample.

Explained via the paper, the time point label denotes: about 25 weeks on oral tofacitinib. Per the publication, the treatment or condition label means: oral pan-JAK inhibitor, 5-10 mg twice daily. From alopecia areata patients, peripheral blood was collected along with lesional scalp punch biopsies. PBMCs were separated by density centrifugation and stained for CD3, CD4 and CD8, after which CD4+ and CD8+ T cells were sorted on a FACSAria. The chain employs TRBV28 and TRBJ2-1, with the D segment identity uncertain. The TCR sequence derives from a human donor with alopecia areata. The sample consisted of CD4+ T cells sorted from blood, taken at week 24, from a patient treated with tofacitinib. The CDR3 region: CASSPLNEQFF. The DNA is TGTGCCAGCAGCCCCCTCAATGAGCAGTTCTTC.